This TCR beta chain stems from a study of CD8 T cells in ankylosing spondylitis. This clonotype was counted between two and nine times. Its antigen is currently unknown. Using its own MiXCR run on the 5' RACE reads, TCRdb lists one record per CDR3 protein. The table shows some 200,000 distinct CDR3 sequences, with around 7.9% occurring only once. General study results and limits: What seemed typical of ankylosing spondylitis blood was a TCR beta motif built from eight highly homologous variants. Previous work reported some of these motif variants in the synovial fluid and blood of reactive arthritis.

This clonotype was sampled from a male donor with ankylosing spondylitis. What was sequenced was blood, either unsorted or a sorted T cell fraction (not recorded which).

This CDR3 is CASSEYRGQETQYF. CDR3 nucleotides: TGTGCCAGCAGTGAGTACAGGGGGCAAGAGACCCAGTACTTC. The V gene is TRBV25-1, the J gene TRBJ2-5; TRBD1 agrees at 8 bases. The length of the CDR3 is 14 residues. Germline V gene lookup returns CDR1 MGHDK and CDR2 SYGVNS. After removal of 3 bases from V and 2 bases from J, the junction contained 2 bases not matched to a gene.